These 23 T cell receptor beta chains originate from one sample sequenced in a study of T-cell memory formation after mild COVID-19. TCRdb redid the calling of the 5' RACE reads with MiXCR, one entry per CDR3 protein. The table lists fewer than 600,000 distinct CDR3 sequences, roughly a fifth of them singletons. Sequencing used PBMCs or a T cell subset sorted from them (not recorded which). Receptors were obtained from an adult woman who had mild COVID-19 (a few samples of this study predate the infection). Cell type and time point are not known.

V and J are TRBV6-5 and TRBJ1-2, with D unclear. Germline assignment: CDR1 MNHEY and CDR2 SVGAGI. The CDR3 covers 14 residues. V lost 0 bases to trimming and J lost 2 bases, with 7 bases between them. The CDR3 nucleotides read TGTGCCAGCAGTTACTCTGAAGGAAACTATGGCTACACCTTC. Residues: CASSYSEGNYGYTF.

V usage is TRBV21-1 and J usage is TRBJ1-5; the table's D call of TRBD1 was not tested on the DNA. TRBV21-1 is deemed a pseudogene. The CDR3 is 18 amino acids. Here the CDR3 reads CASSKEAGQGSGNQPQHF. The CDR3 bases are TGTGCCAGCAGCAAAGAAGCGGGACAGGGAAGCGGCAATCAGCCCCAGCATTTT.

The gene calls are TRBV5-1 and TRBJ2-1; TRBD1 might be the D (6 bases). Trimming left V 0 bases short and J 7 bases short, with 14 bases between. The CDR3 spans 15 residues. The V gene's germline CDR1 is SGHRS and CDR2 YFSETQ. The CDR3 loop reads CASSLVLYRENEQFF. The CDR3 DNA follows: TGCGCCAGCAGCTTGGTTCTCTACAGGGAGAATGAGCAGTTCTTC.

The chain combines TRBV12-3 or TRBV12-4 with TRBJ1-1; 7 bases match TRBD1. The V and J ends lost 2 bases and 5 bases, in that order; junction bases with no gene match: 2. This CDR3 region has 13 residues. The CDR3 DNA reads TGTGCCAGCAGTTTAACACAGGGGACTGAAGCTTTCTTT. It codes for CASSLTQGTEAFF.

The V gene is TRBV18, the J gene TRBJ2-1, with 8 bases that match TRBD1. V lost 3 bases and J lost 6; bases outside the gene matches: 7. The length of the CDR3 is 15 residues. Germline V gene data show CDR1 as KGHSH and CDR2 as LQKENI. The CDR3 DNA reads as TGTGCCAGCTCACCCCGGACAGGGAAAGGCAATGAGCAGTTCTTC. This translates into CASSPRTGKGNEQFF.

This chain joins TRBV11-1 and TRBJ2-7; D not certain. V dropped 5 bases and J dropped 0 bases, with 14 bases sitting between them. Germline V gene data show CDR1 as SGHAT and CDR2 as FQDESV (reference sequence). This CDR3 has 15 amino acids. The CDR3 region is CASSPDPGPSYEQYF. CDR3 coding DNA: TGTGCCAGCAGCCCCGATCCAGGACCCTCCTACGAGCAGTACTTC.

The table lists this clonotype with a few counts. This CDR3 reads CASSSVKGGFTEAFF. Written as DNA, the CDR3 is TGTGCCAGCAGCTCGGTCAAAGGAGGGTTCACTGAAGCTTTCTTT. The J gene is TRBJ1-1, the V gene TRBV7-9; no clear D gene. The CDR3 is made up of 15 amino acids. Germline lookup yields CDR1 SEHNR and CDR2 FQNEAQ (reference sequence). With 4 bases removed from V and 4 bases from J, the gap between germline ends came to 16 bases.

This chain joins TRBV5-5 and TRBJ1-2, with no clear D. The germline gives CDR1 SGHKS, CDR2 YYEKEE (reference sequence). This CDR3 comprises 14 residues. With 2 bases removed from V and 2 bases from J, the gap between germline ends came to 10 bases. Here the CDR3 DNA reads TGTGCCAGCAGCTTTGGCGGGCAGAACTATGGCTACACCTTC. Translated, it gives CASSFGGQNYGYTF.

This clonotype has just a few counts. This sequence joins TRBV19 and TRBJ1-5; maybe TRBD1 (5 bases). Trimming left V 4 bases short and J 0 bases short, with 19 bases between. The CDR3 runs to 18 residues. CDR1 LNHDA and CDR2 SQIVND come from the germline V gene (reference sequence). CDR3 sequence (DNA): TGTGCCAGTAGTAGGTTTGCCTCCGGGACGCTTAGCAATCAGCCCCAGCATTTT. Translation: CASSRFASGTLSNQPQHF.

This clonotype was found a few times. V and J are TRBV7-8 and TRBJ2-5, with no clear D. V lost 2 bases to trimming and J lost 5 bases, with 12 bases between them. CDR1 and CDR2 from the germline V gene are SGHVS and FQNEAQ. The CDR3 runs 14 residues. The CDR3 DNA reads TGTGCCAGCAGCTTACCCCTAGTCGGGGAGACCCAGTACTTC. It specifies CASSLPLVGETQYF.

This CDR3 is CASSLGQAPHNEQFF. For the CDR3, the DNA is TGTGCCAGCAGCTTAGGGCAGGCTCCTCACAATGAGCAGTTCTTC. The chain links TRBV7-9 to TRBJ2-1, with D unclear. Looked up from germline, CDR1 is SEHNR and CDR2 is FQNEAQ (reference sequence). Trimming took 1 base from V and 5 from J, leaving 12 bases between them. This CDR3 has 15 amino acids.

There are many counts of this clonotype. At one end, the junction sequence differs from germline, possibly due to a read error. The chain recombines TRBV5-1 with TRBJ2-3; D is unresolved. The CDR3 length is 10 residues. Germline V gives CDR1 SGHRS, CDR2 YFSETQ. The CDR3 nucleotides are TGCGCCAGCAGCATAGATACGCAGTATTTT. Translating gives CASSIDTQYF.

V is TRBV7-9 and J is TRBJ1-2; possible D gene TRBD1, 6 bases. With 4 bases removed from V and 7 bases from J, the gap between germline ends came to 19 bases. The CDR3 runs to 15 residues. The germline V gene encodes CDR1 SEHNR and CDR2 FQNEAQ (reference sequence). The CDR3 region has the DNA TGTGCCAGCAGCTACCGGGCAGGGGCCACCCTTGGCTACACCTTC. As protein: CASSYRAGATLGYTF.

The chain carries TRBV25-1 and TRBJ1-2, with a weak D call TRBD1 (6 bases). CDR3 length: 13 residues. V gave up 4 bases and J gave up 8 bases, with 14 bases separating them. CDR1 and CDR2 (germline): MGHDK, SYGVNS. In nucleotides, the CDR3 is TGTGCCAGCAGTGGAACAGGGTTTAAGGGCTACACCTTC. Translating it yields CASSGTGFKGYTF.

This clonotype has more than one count but fewer than ten. The gene calls are TRBV10-3 and TRBJ2-3; D ambiguous. CDR3 length: 14 amino acids. Looked up from germline, CDR1 is ENHRY and CDR2 is SYGVKD. Trimming took off 6 bases at V and 0 bases at J, with 10 bases between the two ends. The CDR3 DNA sequence: TGTGCCATCAGCCAATTGGCTAGCACAGATACGCAGTATTTT. Translated, it gives CAISQLASTDTQYF.

J is TRBJ2-7 and V is TRBV10-3; D possibly corresponds to TRBD1 (6 bases). This CDR3 comprises 12 residues. CDR1 is ENHRY and CDR2 is SYGVKD in the germline V gene. V was pared by 9 bases and J by 2 bases, with 11 bases between. The CDR3 DNA follows: TGTGCCATAAGACAGGAACCCTACGAGCAGTACTTC. Translation: CAIRQEPYEQYF.

In this sample, this clonotype turned up a few times. V is TRBV23-1 and J is TRBJ2-7, with 11 bases aligning to TRBD1. TRBV23-1 is an ORF, and what it does is uncertain. V shed 4 bases and J 4 bases; nucleotides not matched to a gene: 6. The CDR3 covers 15 residues. The CDR3: CASSPHRDRGYEQYF. For the CDR3, the DNA is TGCGCCAGCAGTCCGCACCGGGACAGGGGGTACGAGCAGTACTTC.

The chain uses TRBV13 and TRBJ1-1; the D gene is possibly TRBD1 (5 bases). The V gene lost 0 bases and the J gene lost 1 base, with 12 bases spanning the gap. The CDR3 consists of 16 residues. Germline CDR1 and CDR2: PRHDT and FYEKMQ (reference sequence). CDR3 in amino acids: CASSLGGALRNTEAFF. The CDR3 DNA follows: TGTGCCAGCAGCTTAGGAGGGGCCCTGAGGAACACTGAAGCTTTCTTT.

The chain employs TRBV9 and TRBJ2-5; TRBD2 matches at 12 bases. Germline lookup yields CDR1 SGDLS and CDR2 YYNGEE. Germline trimming cut 0 bases from V and 2 bases from J; bases unmatched to any gene: 2. The CDR3 is 16 amino acids. CDR3 region: CASSVAGLAGQETQYF. CDR3 nucleotide sequence: TGTGCCAGCAGCGTAGCCGGACTAGCGGGACAAGAGACCCAGTACTTC.

V gene TRBV4-1 combines with J gene TRBJ2-6; no reliable D call. Germline V gene sequence: CDR1 MGHRA, CDR2 YSYEKL. The V end lost 2 bases, the J end lost 0 bases, and 5 bases lay between the germline ends. The CDR3 sequence is 15 residues long. The chain's CDR3 is CASSQRYSGANVLTF. The CDR3 coding sequence is TGCGCCAGCAGCCAACGGTACTCTGGGGCCAACGTCCTGACTTTC.

This clonotype was detected only a few times. The gene calls are TRBV6-5 and TRBJ2-3; 7 bases match TRBD2. Losses at the gene ends were 2 bases for V and 4 bases for J; bases not matched to a gene: 12. CDR1 and CDR2 from the germline V gene are MNHEY and SVGAGI. There are 17 residues in the CDR3. The CDR3 is CASSYIAAGVSPDTQYF. DNA of the CDR3: TGTGCCAGCAGTTACATAGCGGCGGGAGTCTCCCCAGATACGCAGTATTTT.

V is TRBV30 and J is TRBJ2-2, with D perhaps matching TRBD1 (6 bases). V was pared by 1 base and J by 0 bases, with 6 bases between. This CDR3 spans 14 amino acids. Germline V gives CDR1 GTSNPN, CDR2 SVGIG (reference sequence). The CDR3 loop is CAWSAGANTGELFF. The CDR3 nucleotides read TGTGCCTGGAGTGCAGGGGCGAACACCGGGGAGCTGTTTTTT.

This clonotype appeared a few times. The chain joins TRBV29-1 to TRBJ1-1; unclear D gene. V lost 7 bases and J lost 3, with 18 bases in between. The CDR3 has 14 amino acids. The germline V gene encodes CDR1 SQVTM and CDR2 ANQGSEA. This CDR3 reads CSGARLGGDTEAFF. CDR3 DNA: TGCAGCGGAGCCCGCCTGGGCGGGGACACTGAAGCTTTCTTT.